Presented here are 8 T cell receptor beta chains from one specimen sequenced in a study of shared T cell receptors in the human thymus. Sequencing used immunoSEQ multiplex PCR; TCRdb keeps in-frame clones, though not all of them. The data contain 640,000 or so clones, about 89% of them singletons. These sequences were also reported in another study, on human thymus T cells.

The sequenced sample consisted of thymocytes. These receptors all stem from a boy younger than two with a congenital heart defect.

V gene TRBV5-1 combines with J gene TRBJ2-2; D is perhaps TRBD1 (5 bases). The germline CDR1 and CDR2 sequences are SGHRS and YFSETQ. The CDR3 sequence is 19 residues long. Between the trimmed V and J ends, which lost 0 bases and 0 bases, there was a span of 18 bases. The CDR3 sequence is CASSLGLRGADPNTGELFF. The CDR3 DNA follows: TGCGCCAGCAGCTTGGGGCTACGTGGGGCAGACCCGAACACCGGGGAGCTGTTTTTT.

The rearrangement links TRBV7-9 to TRBJ1-1; weak D call: TRBD1 (5 bases). The germline V gene has CDR1 SEHNR and CDR2 FQNEAQ (reference sequence). This CDR3 has 16 amino acids. Trimming cost V 6 bases and J 0 bases, with 17 bases left between them. CDR3 amino acids: CASRPPGLILNTEAFF. CDR3 bases: TGTGCCAGCAGGCCCCCAGGGTTGATACTGAACACTGAAGCTTTCTTT. The variable domain in full, with the rest retrieved from reference TRBV7-9 and TRBJ1-1, is DTGVSQNPRHKITKRGQNVTFRCDPISEHNRLYWYRQTLGQGPEFLTYFQNEAQLEKSRLLSDRFSAERPKGSFSTLEIQRTEQGDSAMYLCASRPPGLILNTEAFFGQGTRLTVV.

V gene TRBV13 combines with J gene TRBJ1-1, with a tentative D call TRBD1 (6 bases). Germline V lookup: CDR1 PRHDT, CDR2 FYEKMQ (reference sequence). The CDR3 loop spans 13 amino acids. Trimming cost V 2 bases and J 5 bases, with 9 bases left between them. The chain's CDR3 is CASSLRGKTEAFF. Written as DNA, the CDR3 is TGTGCCAGCAGCTTAAGGGGGAAGACTGAAGCTTTCTTT.

V and J are TRBV28 and TRBJ2-2; TRBD2 matches at 7 bases. Germline trimming cut 0 bases from V and 6 bases from J; bases unmatched to any gene: 10. The germline gives CDR1 MDHEN, CDR2 SYDVKM. This CDR3 has 17 residues. The CDR3 DNA follows: TGTGCCAGCAGTTTATGCGGGAGGTTCGTTTCGTCCGGGGAGCTGTTTTTT. It codes for CASSLCGRFVSSGELFF.

Here the CDR3 reads CASIRTGTGTYEQYF. The CDR3 DNA is TGTGCCAGCATCAGAACCGGGACAGGGACCTACGAGCAGTACTTC. The chain uses TRBV6-1 and TRBJ2-7; 9 nucleotides align to TRBD1. The CDR3 is 15 residues long. The germline V gene encodes CDR1 MNHNS and CDR2 SASEGT. J lost 2 bases, V lost 7 bases, and 9 bases had no gene match.

In DNA form, the CDR3 reads TGTGCCACTAAGACAGGTATCCAAGAGACCCAGTACTTC. Translation gives CATKTGIQETQYF. The gene calls are TRBV2 and TRBJ2-5, with D possibly matching TRBD1 (6 bases). CDR1 is SNHLY, CDR2 FYNNEI, per germline. The CDR3 consists of 13 residues. V lost 10 bases and J 1 base, leaving 13 bases between the germline ends.

The V and J genes are TRBV30 and TRBJ2-1; maybe TRBD2 (6 bases). With 0 bases removed from V and 0 bases from J, the gap between germline ends came to 15 bases. CDR1 and CDR2 from the germline V gene are GTSNPN and SVGIG (reference sequence). The CDR3 runs 17 residues. CDR3 sequence (DNA): TGTGCCTGGAGTGTACTTTTAGCGGCCCGCTCCTACAATGAGCAGTTCTTC. Translating it yields CAWSVLLAARSYNEQFF.

This clone was observed a handful of times. The chain uses TRBV19 and TRBJ2-5; unclear D gene. The CDR3 has 13 amino acids. Trimming left V 1 base short and J 7 bases short, with 10 bases between. Germline CDR1 LNHDA, CDR2 SQIVND (reference sequence). The CDR3 nucleotides read TGTGCCAGTAGTATAGTCAGCAGAGGGACCCAGTACTTC. The encoded protein is CASSIVSRGTQYF.